This TCR beta chain was captured in a study of shared clonotypes between healthy human individuals. Germline V lookup: CDR1 SGHTA, CDR2 FQGTGA. This CDR3 has 18 residues. The V segment lost 5 bases and the J segment 4 bases; nucleotides outside the gene matches: 18. The repertoire was sequenced with immunoSEQ multiplex PCR; TCRdb's copy has only in-frame clones and lacks some. Here the sample spans approximately 1.9 million clones, 90% to 95% being singletons. Positive CCR7 selection of CD45RO-negative cells yielded the naive CD8 cells, and terminally differentiated effector memory CD45RA+ cells were excluded.

The sequence was collected from a man aged 18 to 29 in good health. Some clones in this sample may be carry-over from other donors' samples. The chain carries TRBV7-3 and TRBJ2-3, with 7 positions matching TRBD2. The sequencing input was naive CD8+ T cells from PBMCs. The CDR3 bases are TGTGCCAGCAGCCTATCGGAGAACGGGAGGCCCCCCGCAGATACGCAGTATTTT. This gives the protein CASSLSENGRPPADTQYF.